This TCR beta chain was recorded in a study of blood T cells in healthy people across ages. Study-wide findings and caveats: Underestimates were what the diversity estimates from one million T cells were considered to be. PBMCs were not sorted, which prevented a conclusive comparison of naive versus antigen-experienced cells.

The CDR3 consists of 14 residues. In germline, CDR1 is SNHLY, CDR2 FYNNEI. Regarding this clonotype: Its specificity is unknown.

With a J-beta primer mix and a sample-barcoded 5' primer, a second PCR ran about 7 to 12 cycles. TCRdb itself ran the 5' RACE reads through MiXCR, one entry per CDR3 protein. Of 600,000 to 850,000 distinct CDR3 sequences listed, 25% are singletons. This sample also belongs to another study, concerning T cells of mothers and their children. That source adds: A few mothers and their six children, all healthy Caucasians, donated. Related mother-child pairs showed slightly, non-significantly higher overlap than unrelated pairs.

The receptor's source is a boy between 5 and 17 years old in good health. The sequencing input was blood. The chain is built from TRBV2 and TRBJ2-5; D is perhaps TRBD1 (5 bases). Near its end, the DNA agrees better with TRBJ2-7, so the J call may be wrong. This chain's CDR3 is CASSLQPGPYEQYF. Written as DNA, the CDR3 is TGTGCCAGCAGTCTGCAGCCAGGGCCCTACGAGCAGTACTTC.